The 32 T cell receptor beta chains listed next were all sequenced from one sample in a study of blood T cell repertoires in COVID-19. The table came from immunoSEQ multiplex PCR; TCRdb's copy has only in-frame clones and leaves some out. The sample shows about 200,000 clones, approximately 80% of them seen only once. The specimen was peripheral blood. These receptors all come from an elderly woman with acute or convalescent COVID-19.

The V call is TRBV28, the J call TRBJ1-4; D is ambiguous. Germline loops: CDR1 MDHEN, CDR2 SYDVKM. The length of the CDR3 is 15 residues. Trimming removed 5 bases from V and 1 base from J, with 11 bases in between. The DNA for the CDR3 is TGTGCCAGCAGTCTCGGGGTAGGAACTAATGAAAAACTGTTTTTT. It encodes CASSLGVGTNEKLFF.

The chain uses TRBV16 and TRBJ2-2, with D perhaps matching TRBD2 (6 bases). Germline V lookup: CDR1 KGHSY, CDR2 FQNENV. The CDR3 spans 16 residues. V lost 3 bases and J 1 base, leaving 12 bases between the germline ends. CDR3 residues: CASSQTGEGNTGELFF. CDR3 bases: TGTGCCAGCAGCCAGACGGGAGAAGGGAACACCGGGGAGCTGTTTTTT.

The CDR3 loop reads CASSLRQGQGANYGYTF. CDR3 bases: TGTGCCAGCAGCCTCCGACAGGGGCAGGGGGCTAACTATGGCTACACCTTC. The chain links TRBV7-9 to TRBJ1-2; 8 bases are shared with TRBD1. This CDR3 contains 17 residues. The V segment lost 5 bases and the J segment 0 bases; nucleotides outside the gene matches: 11. Germline V gene lookup returns CDR1 SEHNR and CDR2 FQNEAQ (reference sequence).

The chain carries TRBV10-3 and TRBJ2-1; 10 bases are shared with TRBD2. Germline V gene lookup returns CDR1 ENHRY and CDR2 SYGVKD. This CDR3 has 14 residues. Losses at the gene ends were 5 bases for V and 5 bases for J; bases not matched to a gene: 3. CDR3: CAISTSGINNEQFF. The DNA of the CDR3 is TGTGCCATCAGTACTAGCGGGATTAACAATGAGCAGTTCTTC.

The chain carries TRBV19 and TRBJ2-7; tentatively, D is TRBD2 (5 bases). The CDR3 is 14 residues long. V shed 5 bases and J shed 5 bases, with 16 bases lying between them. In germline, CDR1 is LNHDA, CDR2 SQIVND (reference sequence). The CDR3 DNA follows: TGTGCCAGTAGTCGAGAGTCCCGAGGGCACGAGCAGTACTTC. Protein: CASSRESRGHEQYF.

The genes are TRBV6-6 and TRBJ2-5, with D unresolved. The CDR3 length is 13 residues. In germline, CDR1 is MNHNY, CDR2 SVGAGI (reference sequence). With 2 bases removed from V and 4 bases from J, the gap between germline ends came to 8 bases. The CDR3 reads CASSYEESETQYF. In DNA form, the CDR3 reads TGTGCCAGCAGTTACGAGGAATCAGAGACCCAGTACTTC.

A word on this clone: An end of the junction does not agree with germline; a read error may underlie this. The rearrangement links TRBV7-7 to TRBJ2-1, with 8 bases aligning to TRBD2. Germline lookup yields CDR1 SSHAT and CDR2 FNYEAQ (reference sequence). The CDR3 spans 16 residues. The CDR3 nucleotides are TGTGCTAGCAGCCCGGTCCCCCAGCGGGGGCTTGGGGAGCAGTTCTTC. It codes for CASSPVPQRGLGEQFF.

In DNA form, the CDR3 reads TGTGCCTGGAGTGTAGAGTATTCACCCCTCCACTTT. Its protein is CAWSVEYSPLHF. The chain combines TRBV30 with TRBJ1-6; no reliable D call. The CDR3 has 12 residues. V lost 0 bases and J lost 8, with 5 bases in between. From germline, CDR1 is GTSNPN and CDR2 SVGIG (reference sequence).

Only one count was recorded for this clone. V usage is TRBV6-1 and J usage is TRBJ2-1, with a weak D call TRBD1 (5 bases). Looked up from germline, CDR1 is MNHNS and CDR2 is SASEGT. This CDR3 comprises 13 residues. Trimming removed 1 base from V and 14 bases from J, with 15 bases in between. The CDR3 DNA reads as TGTGCCAGCAGTGAAGGTGGGGTCCCCAGGGAGTTCTTC. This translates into CASSEGGVPREFF.

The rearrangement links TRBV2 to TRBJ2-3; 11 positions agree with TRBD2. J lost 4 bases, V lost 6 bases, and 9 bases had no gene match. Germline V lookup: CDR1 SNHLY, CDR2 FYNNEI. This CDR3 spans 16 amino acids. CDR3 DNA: TGTGCCAGCAGCCCGACTAGCGGGAACCTTGCAGATACGCAGTATTTT. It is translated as CASSPTSGNLADTQYF.

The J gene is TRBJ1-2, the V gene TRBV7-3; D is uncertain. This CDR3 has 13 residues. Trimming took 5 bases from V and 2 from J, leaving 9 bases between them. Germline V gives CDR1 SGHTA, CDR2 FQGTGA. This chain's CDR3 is CASSPGVNYGYTF. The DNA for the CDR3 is TGTGCCAGCAGCCCCGGTGTGAACTATGGCTACACCTTC. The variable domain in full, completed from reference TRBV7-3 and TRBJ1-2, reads GAGVSQTPSNKVTEKGKYVELRCDPISGHTALYWYRQSLGQGPEFLIYFQGTGAADDSGLPNDRFFAVRPEGSVSTLKIQRTERGDSAVYLCASSPGVNYGYTFGSGTRLTVV.

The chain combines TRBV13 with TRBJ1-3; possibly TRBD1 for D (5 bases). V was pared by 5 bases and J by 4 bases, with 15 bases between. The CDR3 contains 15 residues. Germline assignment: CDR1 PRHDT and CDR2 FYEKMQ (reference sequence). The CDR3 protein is CASSRQSQSGNTIYF. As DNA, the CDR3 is TGTGCCAGCAGCCGACAGTCTCAGTCAGGAAACACCATATATTTT.

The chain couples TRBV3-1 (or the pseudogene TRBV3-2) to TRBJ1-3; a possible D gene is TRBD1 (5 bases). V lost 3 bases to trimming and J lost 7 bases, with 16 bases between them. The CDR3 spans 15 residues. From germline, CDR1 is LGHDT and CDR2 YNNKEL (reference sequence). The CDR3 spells CASSQGQGVGNTIYF. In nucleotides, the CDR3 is TGTGCCAGCAGCCAGGGGCAGGGTGTAGGCAACACCATATATTTT.

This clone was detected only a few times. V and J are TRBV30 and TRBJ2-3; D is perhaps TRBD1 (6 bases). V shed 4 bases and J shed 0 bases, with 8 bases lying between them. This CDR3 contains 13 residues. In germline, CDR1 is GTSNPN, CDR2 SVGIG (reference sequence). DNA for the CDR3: TGTGCCTGGACAGGACAGAGCACAGATACGCAGTATTTT. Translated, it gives CAWTGQSTDTQYF. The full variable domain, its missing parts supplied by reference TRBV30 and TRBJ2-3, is SQTIHQWPATLVQPVGSPLSLECTVEGTSNPNLYWYRQAAGRGLQLLFYSVGIGQISSEVPQNLSASRPQDRQFILSSKKLLLSDSGFYLCAWTGQSTDTQYFGPGTRLTVL.

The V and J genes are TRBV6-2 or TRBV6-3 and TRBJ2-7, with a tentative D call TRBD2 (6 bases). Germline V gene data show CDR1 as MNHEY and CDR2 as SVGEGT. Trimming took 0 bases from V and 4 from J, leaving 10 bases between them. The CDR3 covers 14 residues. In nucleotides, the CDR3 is TGTGCCAGCAGTTACTCCCTGGGGAGGTACGAGCAGTACTTC. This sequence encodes CASSYSLGRYEQYF.

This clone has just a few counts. CDR3 region: CASSEVGGMDTEAFF. CDR3 nucleotides: TGTGCCAGCAGCGAGGTTGGGGGGATGGACACTGAAGCTTTCTTT. The chain couples TRBV6-5 to TRBJ1-1; possible D gene TRBD1, 5 bases. The CDR3 runs to 15 residues. The germline V gene has CDR1 MNHEY and CDR2 SVGAGI. V lost 6 bases to trimming and J lost 3 bases, with 17 bases between them.

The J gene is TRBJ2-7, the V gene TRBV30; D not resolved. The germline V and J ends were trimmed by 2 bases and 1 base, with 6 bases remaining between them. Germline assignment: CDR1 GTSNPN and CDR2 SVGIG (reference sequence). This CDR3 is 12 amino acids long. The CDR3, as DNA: TGTGCCTGGAGTTTCGTTTCCTACGAGCAGTACTTC. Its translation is CAWSFVSYEQYF.

CDR3: CASSLVQGGSYEQYF. CDR3 in DNA: TGTGCCAGCAGCCTAGTCCAGGGGGGATCCTACGAGCAGTACTTC. The chain employs TRBV11-2 and TRBJ2-7, with D possibly being TRBD1 (7 bases). Germline CDR1 is SGHAT and CDR2 is FQNNGV. This CDR3 comprises 15 residues. Trimming removed 5 bases from V and 1 base from J, with 15 bases in between.

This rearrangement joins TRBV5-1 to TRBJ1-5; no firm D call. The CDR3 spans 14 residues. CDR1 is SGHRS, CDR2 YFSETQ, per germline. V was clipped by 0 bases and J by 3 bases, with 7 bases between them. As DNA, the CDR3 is TGCGCCAGCAGCTTGGCAGGACTCAATCAGCCCCAGCATTTT. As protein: CASSLAGLNQPQHF.

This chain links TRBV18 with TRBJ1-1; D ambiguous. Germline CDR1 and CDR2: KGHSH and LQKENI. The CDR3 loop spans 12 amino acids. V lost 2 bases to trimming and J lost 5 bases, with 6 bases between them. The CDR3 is CASSPEATEAFF. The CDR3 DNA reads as TGTGCCAGCTCACCAGAGGCGACTGAAGCTTTCTTT.

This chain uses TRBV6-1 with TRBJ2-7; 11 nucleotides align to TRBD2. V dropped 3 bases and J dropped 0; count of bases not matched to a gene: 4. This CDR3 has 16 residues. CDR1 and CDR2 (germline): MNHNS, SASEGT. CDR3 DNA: TGTGCCAGCAGTGAGAGAACTAGCGGGAGCTCCTACGAGCAGTACTTC. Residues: CASSERTSGSSYEQYF.

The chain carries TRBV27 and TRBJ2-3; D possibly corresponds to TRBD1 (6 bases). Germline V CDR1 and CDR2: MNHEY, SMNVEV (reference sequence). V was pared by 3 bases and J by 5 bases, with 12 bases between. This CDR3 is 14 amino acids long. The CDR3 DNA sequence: TGTGCCAGCAGTTTTGGGGACATCGGAGATACGCAGTATTTT. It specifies CASSFGDIGDTQYF.

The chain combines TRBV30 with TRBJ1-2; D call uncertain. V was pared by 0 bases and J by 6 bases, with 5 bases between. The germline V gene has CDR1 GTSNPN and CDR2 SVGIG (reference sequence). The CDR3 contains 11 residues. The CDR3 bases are TGTGCCTGGAGTGTCGGTCATGGCTACACCTTC. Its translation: CAWSVGHGYTF.

This chain's CDR3 is CAAHREGYGYTF. The CDR3 DNA follows: TGTGCCGCCCACAGGGAAGGGTATGGCTACACCTTC. V gene TRBV10-3 combines with J gene TRBJ1-2, with TRBD1 as a possible D gene (6 bases). CDR3 length: 12 amino acids. Trimming shortened V by 11 bases and J by 5 bases, and 15 bases separated the two germline ends. Germline CDR1 ENHRY, CDR2 SYGVKD.

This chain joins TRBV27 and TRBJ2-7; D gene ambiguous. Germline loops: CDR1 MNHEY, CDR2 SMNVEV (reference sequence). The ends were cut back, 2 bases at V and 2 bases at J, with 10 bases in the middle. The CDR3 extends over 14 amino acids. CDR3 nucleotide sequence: TGTGCCAGCAGTTTAGGTACAGTTCCCTACGAGCAGTACTTC. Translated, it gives CASSLGTVPYEQYF.

The CDR3 DNA sequence: TGTGCCACCAGTGACTCGGGACTAGCGGGGAGCCTACCGTTCTTC. Translated: CATSDSGLAGSLPFF. The V call is TRBV24-1, the J call TRBJ2-1, with TRBD2 matching 13 bases. CDR3 length: 15 amino acids. The V gene end was trimmed by 4 bases and the J gene end by 15 bases; junction bases not matched to a gene: 11. Germline assignment: CDR1 KGHDR and CDR2 SFDVKD.

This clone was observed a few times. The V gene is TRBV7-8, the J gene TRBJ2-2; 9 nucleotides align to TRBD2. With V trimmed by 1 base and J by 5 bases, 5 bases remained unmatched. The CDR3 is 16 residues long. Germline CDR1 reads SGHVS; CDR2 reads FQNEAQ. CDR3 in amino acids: CASSLGGLAGTGELFF. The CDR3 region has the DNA TGTGCCAGCAGCTTAGGGGGACTAGCTGGAACCGGGGAGCTGTTTTTT.

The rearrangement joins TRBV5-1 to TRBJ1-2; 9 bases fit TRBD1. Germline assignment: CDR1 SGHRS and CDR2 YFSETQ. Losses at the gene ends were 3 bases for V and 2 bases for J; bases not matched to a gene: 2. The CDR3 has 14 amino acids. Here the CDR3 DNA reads TGCGCCAGCAGCTACGACAGGGGGAACTATGGCTACACCTTC. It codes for CASSYDRGNYGYTF.

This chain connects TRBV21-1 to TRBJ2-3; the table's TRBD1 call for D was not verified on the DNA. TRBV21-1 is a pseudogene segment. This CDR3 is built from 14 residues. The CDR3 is CASSKRTGTGVQYF. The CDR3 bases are TGTGCCAGCAGCAAACGAACCGGGACAGGGGTACAGTATTTT.

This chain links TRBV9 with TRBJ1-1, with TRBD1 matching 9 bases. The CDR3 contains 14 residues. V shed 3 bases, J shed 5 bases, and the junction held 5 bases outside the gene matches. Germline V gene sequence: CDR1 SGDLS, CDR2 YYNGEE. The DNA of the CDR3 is TGTGCCAGCAGCGCCGAACAGGGGGCGACTGAAGCTTTCTTT. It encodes CASSAEQGATEAFF.

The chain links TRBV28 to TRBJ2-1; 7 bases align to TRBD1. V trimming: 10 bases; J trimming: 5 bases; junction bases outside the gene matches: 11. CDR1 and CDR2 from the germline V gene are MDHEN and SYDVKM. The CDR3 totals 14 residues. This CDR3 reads CAILDREQNNEQFF. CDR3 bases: TGTGCCATCTTAGACAGGGAGCAGAACAATGAGCAGTTCTTC.

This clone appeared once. CDR3 protein: CASSLASGGVQPQHF. The CDR3 region has the DNA TGTGCCAGCAGCTTAGCCAGCGGAGGGGTTCAGCCCCAGCATTTT. The rearrangement links TRBV7-9 to TRBJ1-5; possible D gene TRBD1, 5 bases. The V gene lost 0 bases and the J gene lost 6 bases, with 12 bases spanning the gap. The CDR3 is made up of 15 amino acids. Germline CDR1 SEHNR, CDR2 FQNEAQ (reference sequence).